The 30 T cell receptor beta chains given below trace back to one sample, sequenced in a study of shared clonotypes between healthy human individuals. The table came from immunoSEQ multiplex PCR; TCRdb's copy has only in-frame clones and leaves some out. The sample has around 1,000,000 clones; about 72% are singletons. The sample taken for sequencing was memory CD4+ T cells from PBMCs. Subset in this sample: CD45RA-negative fraction. These TCRs come from a man aged 18 to 35 in good health. Some clones in this sample may be carry-over from other donors' samples.

The chain uses TRBV19 and TRBJ2-3; 9 nucleotides agree with TRBD1. Germline-derived CDR1 and CDR2 are LNHDA and SQIVND (reference sequence). The junction had 2 bases not matched to a gene; V was cut back by 4 bases and J by 3 bases. This CDR3 has 14 residues. CDR3 DNA sequence: TGTGCCAGTAGTACCGGGACAGGGACAGATACGCAGTATTTT. Encoded protein: CASSTGTGTDTQYF.

About this clone itself: This specimen includes other DNA sequences encoding the same CDR3. V usage is TRBV28 and J usage is TRBJ2-7; D remains unclear. This CDR3 spans 14 amino acids. Germline V CDR1 and CDR2: MDHEN, SYDVKM. V shed 5 bases and J shed 0 bases, with 11 bases lying between them. CDR3 loop: CASSTRLSSYEQYF. In nucleotides, the CDR3 is TGTGCCAGCAGTACCCGATTGAGCTCCTACGAGCAGTACTTC.

This rearrangement joins TRBV5-1 to TRBJ1-1; TRBD1 aligns across 8 bases. CDR3 size: 15 residues. The V segment lost 0 bases and the J segment 3 bases; nucleotides outside the gene matches: 4. CDR1 is SGHRS, CDR2 YFSETQ, per germline. CDR3 amino acids: CASSLDPGGYTEAFF. In DNA form, the CDR3 reads TGCGCCAGCAGCTTGGACCCAGGGGGCTACACTGAAGCTTTCTTT.

The chain recombines TRBV29-1 with TRBJ2-3, with TRBD2 matching over 7 bases. V lost 0 bases to trimming and J lost 4 bases; unmatched junction nucleotides: 1. CDR1 and CDR2 (germline): SQVTM, ANQGSEA. This CDR3 is 13 amino acids long. The CDR3, as DNA: TGCAGCGTTGAAGAAGCGGGACCAGATACGCAGTATTTT. Translated: CSVEEAGPDTQYF.

In regard to this clone: A much larger clone sits a single nucleotide away, making a read error possible. V gene TRBV28 combines with J gene TRBJ1-2; TRBD1 aligns across 7 bases. Germline loops: CDR1 MDHEN, CDR2 SYDVKM. The CDR3 is made up of 13 amino acids. V was clipped by 7 bases and J by 2 bases; unmatched bases: 4. For the CDR3, the DNA is TGTGCCAGCAACTTGGACAGGAACTATGGCTACACCTTC. This sequence encodes CASNLDRNYGYTF.

Regarding this clone: Different DNA sequences within this sample yield the same CDR3. The V gene is TRBV30, the J gene TRBJ1-1, with unresolved D. The germline V gene encodes CDR1 GTSNPN and CDR2 SVGIG (reference sequence). There are 12 residues in the CDR3. V was trimmed by 0 bases and J by 5 bases, leaving 7 bases between them. CDR3 sequence reads: CAWSVSGTEAFF. The CDR3 nucleotides read TGTGCCTGGAGTGTATCTGGAACTGAAGCTTTCTTT.

This clone was found once. A read error may account for a junction end that differs from germline. Other DNA sequences in this sample translate to the same CDR3. The chain is built from TRBV28 and TRBJ1-2; TRBD1 matches at 7 bases. The germline V gene has CDR1 MDHEN and CDR2 SYDVKM. This CDR3 is 17 amino acids long. CDR3 sequence (DNA): TGCGCCAGCAGTCGCCTGGGACAGTCCCACTCCGCCTATGGCTACACCTTC. Protein product: CASSRLGQSHSAYGYTF.

The table lists this clone with a few counts. This chain connects TRBV6-5 to TRBJ2-7, with a weak D call TRBD2 (5 bases). V was cut by 6 bases and J by 5 bases, with 17 bases left in between. Germline CDR1 reads MNHEY; CDR2 reads SVGAGI. This CDR3 spans 14 amino acids. CDR3: CASRRTAGFDEQYF. The CDR3 bases are TGTGCCAGCAGACGTACCGCGGGTTTCGACGAGCAGTACTTC.

The V gene is TRBV15, the J gene TRBJ2-3; D is undetermined. Germline V lookup: CDR1 LNHNV, CDR2 YYDKDF (reference sequence). The CDR3 length is 13 residues. The ends were cut back, 0 bases at V and 4 bases at J, with 5 bases in the middle. The CDR3 spells CATSRDGADTQYF. The CDR3 nucleotides read TGTGCCACCAGCAGAGATGGAGCAGATACGCAGTATTTT.

This clone was counted between two and nine times. Other DNA sequences in the sample encode the same CDR3. V is TRBV14 and J is TRBJ2-2; no firm D call. This CDR3 contains 13 residues. CDR1 SGHDN and CDR2 FVKESK come from the germline V gene. The V end was cut by 2 bases, the J end by 5 bases, with 6 bases between. In DNA form, the CDR3 reads TGTGCCAGCAGCCAATCACGGACCGGGGAGCTGTTTTTT. Protein sequence: CASSQSRTGELFF.

This rearrangement joins TRBV28 to TRBJ2-7; 8 bases align to TRBD2. Trimming took 8 bases from V and 3 from J; bases not matched to a gene: 6. The CDR3 extends over 13 amino acids. Germline V gene sequence: CDR1 MDHEN, CDR2 SYDVKM. CDR3 nucleotide sequence: TGTGCCAGCTCCCGGGGGGGAGTCTACGAGCAGTACTTC. Protein: CASSRGGVYEQYF.

The chain joins TRBV19 to TRBJ2-1, with 8 bases matching TRBD2. V lost 7 bases, J lost 10 bases, and 9 bases stayed unmatched. Germline CDR1 LNHDA, CDR2 SQIVND (reference sequence). The CDR3 is 13 amino acids. CDR3 sequence (DNA): TGTGCCAGTACCCCAGCGGGAGTTTGGGAGCAGTTCTTC. It translates to CASTPAGVWEQFF.

This clone appeared a few times. This chain uses TRBV5-1 with TRBJ2-2; TRBD1 or TRBD2 may be the D gene (5 bases each). V shed 5 bases and J shed 6 bases, with 8 bases lying between them. Per germline, CDR1 SGHRS and CDR2 YFSETQ. CDR3 length: 12 amino acids. The CDR3 DNA is TGCGCCAGCAGGGGGGAATCCGGGGAGCTGTTTTTT. It codes for CASRGESGELFF.

This clone has a handful of counts. This chain joins TRBV10-3 and TRBJ2-2, with 8 nucleotides matching TRBD1. The CDR3 sequence is 15 residues long. Germline-derived CDR1 and CDR2 are ENHRY and SYGVKD. V lost 6 bases, J lost 6 bases, and 9 bases stayed unmatched. In DNA, the CDR3 is TGTGCCATCAGCCCAGGGGGCCACCGACCCGGGGAGCTGTTTTTT. This gives the protein CAISPGGHRPGELFF.

In DNA form, the CDR3 reads TGCGCCAGCAGCCAAGAGACGAGGGGATGGACCAGCGGGGGCTACACCTTC. Translation: CASSQETRGWTSGGYTF. The V and J genes are TRBV4-1 and TRBJ1-2; a possible D gene is TRBD1 (5 bases). Trimming pared 0 bases from V and 8 bases from J, leaving 22 bases between. Germline values: CDR1 MGHRA, CDR2 YSYEKL. This CDR3 is 17 amino acids long.

The chain has TRBV5-4 and TRBJ2-6; 12 bases agree with TRBD2. J was trimmed by 1 base and V by 4 bases; bases with no gene match: 6. Germline loops: CDR1 SGHNT, CDR2 YYREEE (reference sequence). The CDR3 has 18 residues. CDR3 region: CASSPGLAGQSGANVLTF. The CDR3, as DNA: TGTGCCAGCAGCCCAGGACTAGCGGGGCAATCTGGGGCCAACGTCCTGACTTTC.

About this clone: Other nucleotide sequences from this sample produce the same CDR3. The V call is TRBV2, the J call TRBJ2-3; the D gene is possibly TRBD1 (5 bases). The V gene lost 2 bases and the J gene lost 0 bases, with 9 bases spanning the gap. Per germline, CDR1 SNHLY and CDR2 FYNNEI. The CDR3 has 15 amino acids. The CDR3: CASSEQGLSTDTQYF. The CDR3 nucleotides are TGTGCCAGCAGTGAACAGGGTTTAAGCACAGATACGCAGTATTTT. The full variable domain, in which reference TRBV2 and TRBJ2-3 provide the parts outside the CDR3, is EPEVTQTPSHQVTQMGQEVILRCVPISNHLYFYWYRQILGQKVEFLVSFYNNEISEKSEIFDDQFSVERPDGSNFTLKIRSTKLEDSAMYFCASSEQGLSTDTQYFGPGTRLTVL.

The chain couples TRBV5-4 to TRBJ2-3, with TRBD1 matching over 8 bases. Losses at the gene ends were 5 bases for V and 0 bases for J; bases not matched to a gene: 2. The CDR3 extends over 14 amino acids. The germline gives CDR1 SGHNT, CDR2 YYREEE (reference sequence). CDR3 protein: CASRGQVSTDTQYF. For the CDR3, the DNA is TGTGCCAGCAGGGGACAGGTCAGCACAGATACGCAGTATTTT.

The chain joins TRBV27 to TRBJ2-7; 9 positions agree with TRBD1. J gave up 5 bases and V 7 bases, and 9 bases lay outside the gene matches. The CDR3 has 14 amino acids. CDR1 is MNHEY, CDR2 SMNVEV, per germline (reference sequence). The CDR3 sequence: CASMPGQGFHEQYF. The DNA of the CDR3 is TGTGCCAGCATGCCGGGACAGGGATTCCACGAGCAGTACTTC.

This clone was observed many times. No conserved phenylalanine or tryptophan is present at the end of the CDR3, so a read error is the likely explanation. The DNA is omitted, as the CDR3 cannot be located on it reliably, and the CDR3 follows TCRdb's listing. The chain combines TRBV5-4 with TRBJ1-2; the D segment call TRBD1 is taken from the table without a DNA check. The germline V gene has CDR1 SGHNT and CDR2 YYREEE (reference sequence). The CDR3 is 12 residues long, ends included. The CDR3 loop is CASSSKGRQRRI.

V and J are TRBV29-1 and TRBJ2-1; 7 bases line up with TRBD1. V was clipped by 4 bases and J by 4 bases; unmatched bases: 7. In germline, CDR1 is SQVTM, CDR2 ANQGSEA. The CDR3 totals 14 residues. CDR3 protein: CSVGRDSTYNEQFF. CDR3 in DNA: TGCAGCGTTGGCCGGGACAGCACATACAATGAGCAGTTCTTC.

This rearrangement joins TRBV30 to TRBJ2-1; 12 bases are shared with TRBD2. The CDR3 runs to 13 residues. Trimming took 0 bases from V and 13 from J; bases not matched to a gene: 4. Germline assignment: CDR1 GTSNPN and CDR2 SVGIG (reference sequence). CDR3 DNA: TGTGCCTGGAGTGTACGGACTAGCGGGGACCAGTTCTTC. It specifies CAWSVRTSGDQFF.

The rearrangement joins TRBV5-1 to TRBJ2-7; 8 bases are a match to TRBD2. Germline assignment: CDR1 SGHRS and CDR2 YFSETQ. The CDR3 spans 15 residues. After removal of 4 bases from V and 6 bases from J, the junction contained 12 bases not matched to a gene. The CDR3 DNA follows: TGCGCCAGCAGCGTGGCCGGGACTAGTTATGTCGAGCAGTACTTC. It translates to CASSVAGTSYVEQYF.

The V and J genes are TRBV7-2 and TRBJ2-3; the D gene is possibly TRBD2 (7 bases). Germline loops: CDR1 SGHTA, CDR2 FQGNSA. V dropped 3 bases and J dropped 5 bases, with 12 bases sitting between them. The CDR3 is 14 amino acids. Here the CDR3 reads CASSFQGGGDTQYF. CDR3 sequence (DNA): TGTGCCAGCAGCTTTCAGGGAGGGGGAGATACGCAGTATTTT.

The genes are TRBV27 and TRBJ2-1; TRBD2 agrees at 14 bases. Trimming took 5 bases from V and 7 from J; bases not matched to a gene: 7. The V gene's germline CDR1 is MNHEY and CDR2 SMNVEV (reference sequence). The CDR3 extends over 16 amino acids. In nucleotides, the CDR3 is TGTGCCAGCAGTACTGGGACTAGCGGGAGAGGGAATGAGCAGTTCTTC. This encodes CASSTGTSGRGNEQFF.

V is TRBV28 and J is TRBJ1-4; D is unclear. Germline loops: CDR1 MDHEN, CDR2 SYDVKM. The CDR3 is 16 amino acids. Trimming shortened V by 3 bases and J by 2 bases, and 13 bases separated the two germline ends. CDR3 bases: TGTGCCAGCAGTTTCGTTGCCGGGAGGACTAATGAAAAACTGTTTTTT. It specifies CASSFVAGRTNEKLFF.

The V call is TRBV30, the J call TRBJ2-2; weak D call: TRBD2 (5 bases). Trimming removed 2 bases from V and 7 bases from J, with 11 bases in between. Germline CDR1 and CDR2: GTSNPN and SVGIG (reference sequence). The CDR3 has 13 amino acids. In DNA form, the CDR3 reads TGTGCCTGGAGTAGACGAGCGGACGGGGAGCTGTTTTTT. Translating it yields CAWSRRADGELFF.

V gene TRBV6-6 combines with J gene TRBJ1-5; D is perhaps TRBD1 (6 bases). Germline CDR1 reads MNHNY; CDR2 reads SVGAGI (reference sequence). The V end was cut by 5 bases, the J end by 4 bases, with 12 bases between. The CDR3 runs to 14 residues. CDR3 sequence: CASSRQGSNQPQHF. The CDR3 DNA is TGTGCCAGCAGTCGGCAGGGGTCTAATCAGCCCCAGCATTTT.

The J gene is TRBJ2-5, the V gene TRBV5-4, with a possible D match to TRBD1 (6 bases). The V gene lost 4 bases and the J gene lost 5 bases, with 12 bases spanning the gap. The CDR3 sequence is 13 residues long. The germline gives CDR1 SGHNT, CDR2 YYREEE (reference sequence). In DNA form, the CDR3 reads TGTGCCAGCAGCACCGCAGGGGCTGAGACCCAGTACTTC. Amino acid sequence: CASSTAGAETQYF.

V gene TRBV5-1 combines with J gene TRBJ1-3; D gene uncertain. The V end was cut by 0 bases, the J end by 1 base, with 8 bases between. The V gene's germline CDR1 is SGHRS and CDR2 YFSETQ. This CDR3 has 15 residues. CDR3 DNA: TGCGCCAGCAGCTTGGCCCCGGGATCTGGAAACACCATATATTTT. Its protein is CASSLAPGSGNTIYF. Together with reference TRBV5-1 and TRBJ1-3, the CDR3 gives the full variable domain: KAGVTQTPRYLIKTRGQQVTLSCSPISGHRSVSWYQQTPGQGLQFLFEYFSETQRNKGNFPGRFSGRQFSNSRSEMNVSTLELGDSALYLCASSLAPGSGNTIYFGEGSWLTVV.